Listed below are T cell receptor beta chains from one sample, sequenced in a study of OX40 agonist ivuxolimab in advanced cancers. This table comes from immunoSEQ multiplex PCR, and its TCRdb copy is limited to in-frame clones, with some not included. The sample carries about 56,000 clones, 80% to 90% recorded once. Here the sequenced sample was CD4+ or CD8+ T cells sorted from blood, taken in a trial of the OX40 agonist ivuxolimab. The source of these receptors is an adult with an advanced solid tumor such as melanoma, head and neck, liver or kidney cancer. Both conserved end residues are part of each CDR3. D genes are given only for firm matches. The listing skips clone size in some rows; elsewhere it reads once, few, many or a size class.

d_gene: TRBD1; j_gene: TRBJ2-1; len: 13; v_gene: TRBV11-1; abundance: -; CDR3aa: CASSSDRRNEQFF; CDR3nt: TGTGCCAGCAGCTCGGACAGGAGGAATGAGCAGTTCTTC
d_gene: TRBD1; j_gene: TRBJ1-6; len: 15; v_gene: TRBV4-3; abundance: once; CDR3aa: CASSQEVQGYSPLHF; CDR3nt: TGCGCCAGCAGCCAAGAAGTACAGGGGTATTCACCCCTCCACTTT
d_gene: TRBD2; j_gene: TRBJ2-1; len: 14; v_gene: TRBV11-2; abundance: -; CDR3aa: CASSAGLAGVEQFF; CDR3nt: TGTGCCAGCAGCGCAGGACTAGCGGGAGTTGAGCAGTTCTTC
d_gene: -; j_gene: TRBJ2-7; len: 15; v_gene: TRBV5-6; abundance: -; CDR3aa: CASSTYRDPSYEQYF; CDR3nt: TGTGCCAGCAGCACCTACAGAGACCCCAGCTACGAGCAGTACTTC
d_gene: TRBD2; j_gene: TRBJ2-7; len: 19; v_gene: TRBV11-1; abundance: -; CDR3aa: CASSFPRGPSGSSSYEQYF; CDR3nt: TGTGCCAGCAGCTTTCCCAGGGGGCCTAGCGGGAGCAGCTCCTACGAGCAGTACTTC
d_gene: -; j_gene: TRBJ1-2; len: 15; v_gene: TRBV15; abundance: -; CDR3aa: CATSRVSGGPHGYTF; CDR3nt: TGTGCCACCAGCAGAGTTAGCGGGGGGCCCCATGGCTACACCTTC
d_gene: TRBD2; j_gene: TRBJ2-6; len: 16; v_gene: TRBV27; abundance: -; CDR3aa: CASSSPGGSGANVLTF; CDR3nt: TGTGCCAGCAGTTCACCGGGAGGTAGTGGGGCCAACGTCCTGACTTTC
d_gene: -; j_gene: TRBJ1-6; len: 14; v_gene: TRBV30; abundance: few; CDR3aa: CASTRSSYNSPLHF; CDR3nt: TGTGCCTCCACGAGGAGCTCCTATAATTCACCCCTCCACTTT
d_gene: TRBD1; j_gene: TRBJ1-2; len: 14; v_gene: TRBV2; abundance: -; CDR3aa: CASRDRGVNYGYTF; CDR3nt: TGTGCCAGCAGGGACAGGGGAGTGAACTATGGCTACACCTTC
d_gene: -; j_gene: TRBJ1-5; len: 12; v_gene: TRBV6-5; abundance: -; CDR3aa: CASSSPGQPQHF; CDR3nt: TGTGCCAGCAGCTCGCCTGGGCAGCCCCAGCATTTT
d_gene: TRBD1; j_gene: TRBJ2-1; len: 15; v_gene: TRBV5-1; abundance: -; CDR3aa: CASSLDRGRDNEQFF; CDR3nt: TGCGCCAGCAGCTTGGACAGGGGGCGAGACAATGAGCAGTTCTTC
d_gene: -; j_gene: TRBJ2-3; len: 14; v_gene: TRBV4-1; abundance: -; CDR3aa: CASSQGASTDTQYF; CDR3nt: TGCGCCAGCAGCCAGGGGGCTAGCACAGATACGCAGTATTTT
d_gene: -; j_gene: TRBJ1-1; len: 12; v_gene: TRBV10-3; abundance: -; CDR3aa: CAIGQFDTEAFF; CDR3nt: TGTGCCATCGGACAATTTGACACTGAAGCTTTCTTT
d_gene: TRBD1; j_gene: TRBJ2-5; len: 15; v_gene: TRBV28; abundance: -; CDR3aa: CASRNRDRGIETQYF; CDR3nt: TGTGCCAGCAGAAACCGGGACAGGGGCATCGAGACCCAGTACTTC
d_gene: -; j_gene: TRBJ2-6; len: 17; v_gene: TRBV6-1; abundance: -; CDR3aa: CASSEGAFDSGANVLTF; CDR3nt: TGTGCCAGCAGTGAGGGGGCGTTCGACTCTGGGGCCAACGTCCTGACTTTC
d_gene: -; j_gene: TRBJ1-1; len: 15; v_gene: TRBV21-1; abundance: -; CDR3aa: CASSKVQVVNTEAFF; CDR3nt: TGTGCCAGCAGCAAAGTTCAGGTGGTGAACACTGAAGCTTTCTTT
d_gene: -; j_gene: TRBJ2-3; len: 15; v_gene: TRBV6-5; abundance: -; CDR3aa: CASSRTGASSGTQYF; CDR3nt: TGTGCCAGCAGCCGGACGGGGGCCTCTTCGGGTACGCAGTATTTT
d_gene: TRBD2; j_gene: TRBJ2-1; len: 15; v_gene: TRBV7-9; abundance: -; CDR3aa: CASSLGLAEYNEQFF; CDR3nt: TGTGCCAGCAGCTTAGGACTAGCGGAATACAATGAGCAGTTCTTC